Shown below are 29 T cell receptor beta chains from a single sample sequenced in a study of blood T cell repertoires in COVID-19. TCRdb's copy holds only in-frame clones and misses some; the assay was immunoSEQ multiplex PCR. The sample consists of about 300,000 clones, about nine tenths of them appearing once. Material: PBMCs or T cells enriched from blood (not recorded which). The receptors stem from a woman younger than 35 who had recovered from COVID-19.

The chain has TRBV3-1 (or the pseudogene TRBV3-2) and TRBJ1-1; tentative D call: TRBD1 (6 bases). Germline assignment: CDR1 LGHDT and CDR2 YNNKEL (reference sequence). V shed 5 bases and J shed 4 bases, with 11 bases lying between them. CDR3 length: 13 amino acids. The CDR3 sequence is CASSRGGSTEAFF. Written as DNA, the CDR3 is TGTGCCAGCAGCAGGGGGGGGAGCACTGAAGCTTTCTTT.

V is TRBV13 and J is TRBJ2-7, with TRBD1 matching over 7 bases. CDR3 size: 18 residues. With V trimmed by 4 bases and J by 0 bases, 15 bases remained unmatched. CDR1 PRHDT and CDR2 FYEKMQ come from the germline V gene (reference sequence). The CDR3: CASSSIPQTGPSSYEQYF. The CDR3 DNA sequence: TGTGCCAGCAGCTCAATCCCCCAGACAGGGCCCAGCTCCTACGAGCAGTACTTC.

This clone was seen a handful of times. The CDR3 coding sequence is TGTGCCAGCAGTTTCAGACAGGGCGGTACCTACGAGCAGTACTTC. As protein: CASSFRQGGTYEQYF. The chain uses TRBV27 and TRBJ2-7; 7 bases are shared with TRBD1. Germline loops: CDR1 MNHEY, CDR2 SMNVEV (reference sequence). With 3 bases clipped from V and 2 bases from J, the junction kept 7 bases outside the gene matches. The CDR3 spans 15 residues.

V usage is TRBV30 and J usage is TRBJ2-2, with D possibly TRBD1 on 6 matching bases. The CDR3 covers 12 residues. Germline V gene data show CDR1 as GTSNPN and CDR2 as SVGIG (reference sequence). The V end was cut by 2 bases, the J end by 8 bases, with 9 bases between. The CDR3 DNA is TGTGCCTGGAGTTACAGGGAAGGGGAGCTGTTTTTT. Translation: CAWSYREGELFF.

The rearrangement uses TRBV4-1 and TRBJ1-1, with D possibly TRBD1 on 5 matching bases. The ends were cut back, 1 base at V and 0 bases at J, with 9 bases in the middle. Germline V CDR1 and CDR2: MGHRA, YSYEKL. This CDR3 is 15 amino acids long. The CDR3 spells CASSQARGMNTEAFF. CDR3 coding DNA: TGCGCCAGCAGCCAAGCACGGGGGATGAACACTGAAGCTTTCTTT.

V and J are TRBV2 and TRBJ1-2, with TRBD1 matching 9 bases. Per the germline V gene, CDR1 is SNHLY and CDR2 is FYNNEI. V trimming: 4 bases; J trimming: 8 bases; junction bases outside the gene matches: 8. This CDR3 is 14 amino acids long. The CDR3 DNA is TGTGCCAGCAGTGGGACAGGGGCTATCGAGGGCTACACCTTC. It translates to CASSGTGAIEGYTF.

The chain has TRBV5-6 and TRBJ2-2, with 11 positions matching TRBD1. CDR1 SGHDT and CDR2 YYEEEE come from the germline V gene. CDR3 length: 15 amino acids. The V and J ends lost 4 bases and 6 bases, in that order; junction bases with no gene match: 5. This CDR3 is CASSVGQGAPGELFF. The CDR3 region has the DNA TGTGCCAGCAGCGTAGGACAGGGGGCGCCCGGGGAGCTGTTTTTT. Supplemented by reference TRBV5-6 and TRBJ2-2, the full variable domain reads DAGVTQSPTHLIKTRGQQVTLRCSPKSGHDTVSWYQQALGQGPQFIFQYYEEEERQRGNFPDRFSGHQFPNYSSELNVNALLLGDSALYLCASSVGQGAPGELFFGEGSRLTVL.

The chain recombines TRBV27 with TRBJ1-1, with TRBD1 as a possible D gene (5 bases). Germline V gene sequence: CDR1 MNHEY, CDR2 SMNVEV (reference sequence). Trimming removed 4 bases from V and 3 bases from J, with 12 bases in between. The CDR3 extends over 14 amino acids. CDR3 sequence (DNA): TGTGCCAGCAGTTCACAGGTATTGTACACTGAAGCTTTCTTT. This translates into CASSSQVLYTEAFF.

The chain employs TRBV19 and TRBJ2-7; 11 bases match TRBD1. The V and J ends lost 6 bases and 4 bases, in that order; junction bases with no gene match: 8. Germline assignment: CDR1 LNHDA and CDR2 SQIVND (reference sequence). This CDR3 spans 15 amino acids. CDR3 region: CASSPGTGGLYEQYF. CDR3 nucleotides: TGTGCCAGTAGCCCCGGGACAGGGGGATTGTACGAGCAGTACTTC.

The chain links TRBV4-1 to TRBJ1-5; TRBD1 aligns across 7 bases. Losses at the gene ends were 0 bases for V and 6 bases for J; bases not matched to a gene: 8. CDR3 size: 16 residues. CDR1 and CDR2 (germline): MGHRA, YSYEKL. The CDR3 nucleotides read TGCGCCAGCAGCCAAGAAGGAGCTCAGGGGGTTCAGCCCCAGCATTTT. This sequence encodes CASSQEGAQGVQPQHF.

The V call is TRBV5-1, the J call TRBJ1-1; 9 bases are a match to TRBD1. The CDR3 spans 14 residues. CDR1 is SGHRS and CDR2 is YFSETQ in the germline V gene. V shed 4 bases and J 1 base; nucleotides not matched to a gene: 2. The CDR3 reads CASSGDRANTEAFF. The CDR3, as DNA: TGCGCCAGCAGCGGGGACAGGGCGAACACTGAAGCTTTCTTT.

V and J are TRBV4-1 and TRBJ2-1; no firm D call. The germline V gene encodes CDR1 MGHRA and CDR2 YSYEKL. The CDR3 spans 17 residues. V lost 4 bases and J lost 0, with 16 bases in between. DNA for the CDR3: TGCGCCAGCAGCCTGCCGAGACTTGGAAGCTCCTACAATGAGCAGTTCTTC. Translating gives CASSLPRLGSSYNEQFF.

The chain combines TRBV19 with TRBJ1-1; TRBD1 aligns across 10 bases. CDR3 size: 18 residues. In germline, CDR1 is LNHDA, CDR2 SQIVND (reference sequence). The CDR3 protein is CVNGWRIADRGKNTEAFF. The CDR3 nucleotides are TGTGTCAATGGGTGGAGAATTGCGGACAGGGGGAAGAACACTGAAGCTTTCTTT.

The J gene is TRBJ2-1, the V gene TRBV19; TRBD2 matches 9 bases. V was pared by 6 bases and J by 7 bases, with 10 bases of the junction left unmatched. There are 15 residues in the CDR3. Germline V gives CDR1 LNHDA, CDR2 SQIVND (reference sequence). The CDR3 coding sequence is TGTGCCAGTAGCCAGGTAATAGCGGGAGTAAATGAGCAGTTCTTC. It encodes CASSQVIAGVNEQFF.

V is TRBV24-1 and J is TRBJ1-2, with a weak D call TRBD1 (5 bases). The CDR3 consists of 14 residues. Germline-derived CDR1 and CDR2 are KGHDR and SFDVKD. V lost 3 bases to trimming and J lost 8 bases, with 15 bases between them. The CDR3 loop is CATSDGGKGSGYTF. For the CDR3, the DNA is TGTGCCACCAGTGATGGGGGGAAGGGGTCCGGCTACACCTTC.

The CDR3, as DNA: TGTGCCAGCAGTGGACAGAACCCCTCCTACGAGCAGTACTTC. It is translated as CASSGQNPSYEQYF. The chain is built from TRBV2 and TRBJ2-7, with D maybe TRBD1 (5 bases). This CDR3 contains 14 residues. Trimming shortened V by 4 bases and J by 0 bases, and 10 bases separated the two germline ends. The germline CDR1 and CDR2 sequences are SNHLY and FYNNEI.

This clone was seen a single time. CDR3 loop: CASSLAGDRDEKLFF. The CDR3 bases are TGTGCCAGCAGCTTGGCAGGGGATCGAGATGAAAAACTGTTTTTT. The rearrangement links TRBV5-5 to TRBJ1-4; a possible D gene is TRBD1 (6 bases). The CDR3 runs 15 residues. Trimming removed 0 bases at V and 6 bases at J, with 12 bases between. CDR1 is SGHKS, CDR2 YYEKEE, per germline (reference sequence).

This clone was recorded at least ten times. The chain couples TRBV2 to TRBJ1-1; unclear D gene. The V end lost 4 bases, the J end lost 1 base, and 10 bases lay between the germline ends. Germline CDR1 SNHLY, CDR2 FYNNEI. The length of the CDR3 is 14 residues. The CDR3 loop reads CASSVLGPNTEAFF. The CDR3 bases are TGTGCCAGCAGTGTCCTAGGTCCGAACACTGAAGCTTTCTTT. The variable domain in full, with the rest retrieved from reference TRBV2 and TRBJ1-1, is EPEVTQTPSHQVTQMGQEVILRCVPISNHLYFYWYRQILGQKVEFLVSFYNNEISEKSEIFDDQFSVERPDGSNFTLKIRSTKLEDSAMYFCASSVLGPNTEAFFGQGTRLTVV.

The chain is built from TRBV19 and TRBJ1-4; maybe TRBD1 (6 bases). This CDR3 spans 16 amino acids. Per germline, CDR1 LNHDA and CDR2 SQIVND (reference sequence). V was clipped by 4 bases and J by 8 bases, with 20 bases between them. In DNA, the CDR3 is TGTGCCAGTAGTACAACTTTACAGGGTTTTTCCGAAAAACTGTTTTTT. It yields the protein CASSTTLQGFSEKLFF.

The CDR3, as DNA: TGTGCCAGTTTTAGGCGGACAGATACGCAGTATTTT. The encoded protein is CASFRRTDTQYF. The chain links TRBV12-3 or TRBV12-4 to TRBJ2-3; D remains ambiguous. V was cut by 9 bases and J by 3 bases, with 10 bases left in between. This CDR3 region has 12 residues.

Concerning this clone: This sample includes further DNA sequences coding for the same CDR3. The chain recombines TRBV3-1 (or the pseudogene TRBV3-2) with TRBJ1-2; D is unresolved. Germline values: CDR1 LGHDT, CDR2 YNNKEL (reference sequence). CDR3 length: 13 residues. V shed 3 bases and J shed 5 bases, with 10 bases lying between them. CDR3 amino acids: CASSQGGRYGYTF. CDR3 DNA sequence: TGTGCCAGCAGCCAGGGAGGGCGTTATGGCTACACCTTC.

The chain employs TRBV6-6 and TRBJ2-7; a weak D match, TRBD1 (5 bases). Per the germline V gene, CDR1 is MNHNY and CDR2 is SVGAGI (reference sequence). The germline V and J ends were trimmed by 7 bases and 5 bases, with 9 bases remaining between them. The CDR3 is made up of 11 amino acids. CDR3 protein: CASTPGHEQYF. CDR3 DNA: TGTGCCAGCACCCCAGGGCACGAGCAGTACTTC.

The rearrangement uses TRBV9 and TRBJ2-3; tentatively, D is TRBD2 (5 bases). The CDR3 is made up of 16 amino acids. V was pared by 4 bases and J by 2 bases, with 17 bases between. Per the germline V gene, CDR1 is SGDLS and CDR2 is YYNGEE. The CDR3 loop reads CASSPRFGETTDTQYF. In DNA, the CDR3 is TGTGCCAGCAGCCCCCGATTCGGGGAGACCACAGATACGCAGTATTTT. Full variable domain (outside the CDR3, taken from reference TRBV9 and TRBJ2-3): DSGVTQTPKHLITATGQRVTLRCSPRSGDLSVYWYQQSLDQGLQFLIQYYNGEERAKGNILERFSAQQFPDLHSELNLSSLELGDSALYFCASSPRFGETTDTQYFGPGTRLTVL.

This chain joins TRBV2 and TRBJ2-5, with TRBD2 matching over 11 bases. The CDR3 covers 15 residues. The J segment lost 0 bases and the V segment lost 9 bases, leaving 6 bases of the junction unmatched. Germline values: CDR1 SNHLY, CDR2 FYNNEI. The CDR3 nucleotides are TGTGCCAGTCAGGAGGGACTAGCGGACCAAGAGACCCAGTACTTC. As protein: CASQEGLADQETQYF.

The chain joins TRBV6-5 to TRBJ1-1, with no clear D. Looked up from germline, CDR1 is MNHEY and CDR2 is SVGAGI. The CDR3 runs 14 residues. Deletions cut 4 bases from V and 3 bases from J, with 12 bases between. The CDR3 coding sequence is TGTGCCAGCAGTTTCGGGGTTGCGGACACTGAAGCTTTCTTT. Translated, it gives CASSFGVADTEAFF.

The gene calls are TRBV21-1 and TRBJ1-1; TRBD1 was called by the table and not checked on the DNA. TRBV21-1 is classified as a pseudogene. The length of the CDR3 is 18 residues. The CDR3 reads CASSKGDRLRKPLSKAFF. CDR3 bases: TGTGCCAGCAGCAAAGGAGACAGACTTCGCAAACCGCTGTCGAAAGCTTTCTTT.

The genes are TRBV10-3 and TRBJ2-1, with TRBD1 identical over 7 bases. This CDR3 is built from 16 residues. The junction had 6 bases not matched to a gene; V was cut back by 3 bases and J by 1 base. CDR1 is ENHRY and CDR2 is SYGVKD in the germline V gene. Here the CDR3 DNA reads TGTGCCATCAGTGAACTTGAGACAGGGTCCTACAATGAGCAGTTCTTC. Its translation: CAISELETGSYNEQFF.

The rearrangement joins TRBV7-9 to TRBJ2-7; TRBD2 matches 9 bases. This CDR3 comprises 14 residues. V gave up 1 base and J gave up 8 bases; unmatched junction bases: 6. Per germline, CDR1 SEHNR and CDR2 FQNEAQ (reference sequence). The CDR3 reads CASSLEAGGGKQYF. CDR3 in DNA: TGTGCCAGCAGCTTAGAAGCGGGAGGAGGGAAGCAGTACTTC. Together with reference TRBV7-9 and TRBJ2-7, the CDR3 gives the full variable domain: DTGVSQNPRHKITKRGQNVTFRCDPISEHNRLYWYRQTLGQGPEFLTYFQNEAQLEKSRLLSDRFSAERPKGSFSTLEIQRTEQGDSAMYLCASSLEAGGGKQYFGPGTRLTVT.

The DNA of the CDR3 is TGTGCCAGCAGCCCGGGGACTAGCGGGCACAATGAGCAGTTCTTC. It encodes CASSPGTSGHNEQFF. V and J are TRBV5-4 and TRBJ2-1; 12 bases line up with TRBD2. The germline gives CDR1 SGHNT, CDR2 YYREEE (reference sequence). J was trimmed by 5 bases and V by 4 bases; bases with no gene match: 4. The CDR3 has 15 residues.